The 26 T cell receptor beta chains given below trace back to one sample, sequenced in a study of T-cell reconstitution after alpha-beta-depleted transplantation in children. As it was prepared, the TCRbeta library received unique molecular identifiers. TCRdb analysed the PCR reads with MiXCR anew, one entry per CDR3 protein. The sample includes about 980,000 distinct CDR3 sequences, around 30% seen only once; the top ten take about 28%. The material was PBMCs, mostly from graft donor cells, obtained 360 days after TCRalphabeta/CD19-depleted stem cell transplant. These TCRs come from a boy in the first two years of life who had a stem cell transplant for SCID, so the T cells may come from the graft donor.

The sample holds a few counts of this clonotype. The chain combines TRBV7-9 with TRBJ2-7; TRBD2 is a possible D gene (7 bases). Germline assignment: CDR1 SEHNR and CDR2 FQNEAQ (reference sequence). Trimming removed 1 base at V and 5 bases at J, with 21 bases between. There are 17 residues in the CDR3. CDR3 amino acids: CASSLEGGGGGTNEQYF. CDR3 bases: TGTGCCAGCAGCTTAGAGGGGGGAGGGGGAGGGACGAACGAGCAGTACTTC.

The chain links TRBV18 to TRBJ2-7; 7 bases fit TRBD2. Unmatched junction bases numbered 6, after V lost 3 bases and J lost 4 bases. This CDR3 contains 14 residues. The V gene's germline CDR1 is KGHSH and CDR2 LQKENI. For the CDR3, the DNA is TGTGCCAGCTCACCGGTTGGGGGAGGGTACGAGCAGTACTTC. It yields the protein CASSPVGGGYEQYF.

The chain is built from TRBV12-3 or TRBV12-4 and TRBJ2-3; the match to TRBD1 covers 10 bases. The CDR3 is 16 amino acids. V gave up 7 bases and J gave up 3 bases; unmatched junction bases: 10. CDR3 amino acids: CASTNRGQGVTDTQYF. CDR3 nucleotide sequence: TGTGCCAGCACCAACCGAGGACAGGGGGTAACAGATACGCAGTATTTT.

The chain links TRBV4-3 to TRBJ1-5; no definite D call. With 4 bases removed from V and 5 bases from J, the gap between germline ends came to 9 bases. The CDR3 is 13 residues long. The V gene's germline CDR1 is LGHNA and CDR2 YSLEER. This CDR3 is CASSPLMYQPQHF. The CDR3 coding sequence is TGCGCCAGCAGCCCCCTTATGTATCAGCCCCAGCATTTT.

The V call is TRBV3-1, the J call TRBJ2-6; the D is unclear. The CDR3 runs to 15 residues. Germline-derived CDR1 and CDR2 are LGHDT and YNNKEL (reference sequence). V gave up 3 bases and J gave up 2 bases, with 8 bases separating them. The chain's CDR3 is CASSHPVPGANVLTF. The CDR3 region has the DNA TGTGCCAGCAGCCACCCTGTCCCTGGGGCCAACGTCCTGACTTTC.

This sequence joins TRBV10-3 and TRBJ2-7; TRBD1 matches 8 bases. Trimming cost V 8 bases and J 3 bases; bases outside gene matches: 6. The V gene's germline CDR1 is ENHRY and CDR2 SYGVKD. CDR3 size: 13 residues. The CDR3 DNA reads TGTGCCATCGCCCCGGGACAGGACTACGAGCAGTACTTC. It is translated as CAIAPGQDYEQYF.

This clonotype turned up a few times. V and J are TRBV28 and TRBJ2-1; D uncertain. Germline V lookup: CDR1 MDHEN, CDR2 SYDVKM. The CDR3 totals 15 residues. V dropped 6 bases and J dropped 3 bases, with 15 bases sitting between them. The CDR3 region is CASSSHLENYNEQFF. Here the CDR3 DNA reads TGTGCCAGCAGCTCCCACCTCGAAAACTACAATGAGCAGTTCTTC.

The V gene is TRBV12-3 or TRBV12-4, the J gene TRBJ1-1; D uncertain. The CDR3 length is 12 residues. Trimming left V 5 bases short and J 4 bases short, with 8 bases between. The CDR3 DNA reads TGTGCCAGCAGTCGTTTGCCCACTGAAGCTTTCTTT. Protein: CASSRLPTEAFF.

This clonotype has only a few counts. The chain recombines TRBV20-1 with TRBJ2-3; a weak D match, TRBD2 (6 bases). This CDR3 region has 16 residues. Germline V gene lookup returns CDR1 DFQATT and CDR2 SNEGSKA (reference sequence). With 2 bases removed from V and 0 bases from J, the gap between germline ends came to 15 bases. CDR3 coding DNA: TGCAGTGCTAGACGAACGGGACTCCCCAGCACAGATACGCAGTATTTT. Amino acids: CSARRTGLPSTDTQYF.

This clonotype has only a few counts. The CDR3 nucleotides read TGCGCCAGCAGCTCACGACTAGCGGGGTTTCGCTACAATGAGCAGTTCTTC. Translation: CASSSRLAGFRYNEQFF. This chain uses TRBV4-1 with TRBJ2-1; 11 bases line up with TRBD2. This CDR3 is 17 amino acids long. V shed 5 bases, J shed 3 bases, and the junction held 9 bases outside the gene matches. CDR1 and CDR2 from the germline V gene are MGHRA and YSYEKL.

The chain uses TRBV15 and TRBJ2-3; 7 bases line up with TRBD1. The CDR3 runs 16 residues. V shed 0 bases, J shed 2 bases, and the junction held 5 bases outside the gene matches. CDR1 is LNHNV, CDR2 YYDKDF, per germline (reference sequence). In DNA, the CDR3 is TGTGCCACCAGCAGAGATGGACAGGTCTTCACAGATACGCAGTATTTT. It is translated as CATSRDGQVFTDTQYF.

A word on this clonotype: One end of the junction varies from germline; a read error may be responsible. The gene calls are TRBV7-8 and TRBJ2-3; D might be TRBD2 (5 bases). Germline V gives CDR1 SGHVS, CDR2 FQNEAQ. The CDR3 totals 15 residues. DNA of the CDR3: TGTGTCAGCAGCCCAGAGGGAGAGGGTCCCTATACGCAGTATTTT. Residues: CVSSPEGEGPYTQYF.

The chain uses TRBV18 and TRBJ2-3, with D hard to call. The CDR3 is 15 residues long. Trimming stripped 3 bases from V and 0 bases from J, with 10 bases between. Germline loops: CDR1 KGHSH, CDR2 LQKENI. The CDR3 coding sequence is TGTGCCAGCTCACCCCCCGGTATTAGCACAGATACGCAGTATTTT. Translating gives CASSPPGISTDTQYF.

This clonotype was recorded a few times. The V gene is TRBV12-3 or TRBV12-4, the J gene TRBJ2-3; 10 positions agree with TRBD2. The V and J ends lost 5 bases and 4 bases, in that order; junction bases with no gene match: 12. The CDR3 covers 17 residues. The CDR3 nucleotides are TGTGCCAGCAGTCCCGGGCTAGCGGGGGCCCTCCCAGATACGCAGTATTTT. The encoded protein is CASSPGLAGALPDTQYF.

This clonotype was counted a few times. The rearrangement links TRBV27 to TRBJ2-7; D gene ambiguous. The CDR3 extends over 15 amino acids. Germline V gene data show CDR1 as MNHEY and CDR2 as SMNVEV (reference sequence). V was shortened by 1 base and J by 0 bases, with 10 bases between the two germline ends. The CDR3 reads CASSLLWMASYEQYF. The CDR3 DNA reads TGTGCCAGCAGTTTATTGTGGATGGCCTCCTACGAGCAGTACTTC.

J is TRBJ1-5 and V is TRBV7-2, with 10 nucleotides matching TRBD1. Germline lookup yields CDR1 SGHTA and CDR2 FQGNSA. V lost 5 bases to trimming and J lost 6 bases; unmatched junction nucleotides: 7. The CDR3 has 15 residues. CDR3 amino acids: CASSRDRGRGQPQHF. For the CDR3, the DNA is TGTGCCAGCAGCCGGGACAGGGGAAGGGGTCAGCCCCAGCATTTT.

The chain combines TRBV2 with TRBJ2-2; D remains ambiguous. V dropped 3 bases and J dropped 0 bases, with 11 bases sitting between them. Germline values: CDR1 SNHLY, CDR2 FYNNEI. The CDR3 is 16 amino acids. The CDR3 sequence is CASSDGSVPNTGELFF. For the CDR3, the DNA is TGTGCCAGCAGTGATGGCAGTGTCCCGAACACCGGGGAGCTGTTTTTT.

This clonotype was detected a few times. This CDR3 reads CASSQDNTLEAQPQHF. DNA of the CDR3: TGCGCCAGCAGCCAAGATAACACCCTAGAGGCTCAGCCCCAGCATTTT. The chain uses TRBV4-1 and TRBJ1-5; D not certain. Germline assignment: CDR1 MGHRA and CDR2 YSYEKL. V was cut by 0 bases and J by 6 bases, with 15 bases left in between. This CDR3 is built from 16 residues.

The chain recombines TRBV3-1 with TRBJ2-5; TRBD1 aligns across 7 bases. CDR3 size: 15 residues. Germline trimming cut 5 bases from V and 3 bases from J; bases unmatched to any gene: 9. From germline, CDR1 is LGHDT and CDR2 YNNKEL (reference sequence). As DNA, the CDR3 is TGTGCCAGCAGCTCCCGACAGGGTAGGGAAGAGACCCAGTACTTC. This gives the protein CASSSRQGREETQYF.

The genes are TRBV12-3 or TRBV12-4 and TRBJ2-7, with TRBD2 as a possible D gene (6 bases). Trimming shortened V by 4 bases and J by 2 bases, and 9 bases separated the two germline ends. This CDR3 region has 13 residues. DNA of the CDR3: TGTGCCAGCAGTTCGGGGGATACCTACGAGCAGTACTTC. Encoded protein: CASSSGDTYEQYF.

This clonotype was observed many times. The chain joins TRBV5-1 to TRBJ2-5; a weak D match, TRBD2 (6 bases). V was trimmed by 1 base and J by 3 bases, leaving 13 bases between them. The germline V gene has CDR1 SGHRS and CDR2 YFSETQ. The CDR3 sequence is 15 residues long. This chain's CDR3 is CASSLFGGEKETQYF. The CDR3 DNA follows: TGCGCCAGCAGCTTGTTTGGAGGGGAAAAAGAGACCCAGTACTTC.

CDR3 bases: TGTGCCAGCAGCGTTGTCCCGGGTCCGAGCTCCTACAATGAGCAGTTCTTC. Encoded protein: CASSVVPGPSSYNEQFF. This chain joins TRBV9 and TRBJ2-1, with D unresolved. Germline V gene data show CDR1 as SGDLS and CDR2 as YYNGEE. With 2 bases removed from V and 0 bases from J, the gap between germline ends came to 15 bases. CDR3 length: 17 amino acids.

In this sample, this clonotype turned up a few times. This chain links TRBV15 with TRBJ2-1; 8 bases match TRBD2. The CDR3 loop spans 14 amino acids. Germline V gives CDR1 LNHNV, CDR2 YYDKDF (reference sequence). Germline trimming cut 1 base from V and 8 bases from J; bases unmatched to any gene: 4. The CDR3 sequence: CATSRAPGGHEQFF. The DNA of the CDR3 is TGTGCCACCAGCAGAGCCCCGGGGGGGCATGAGCAGTTCTTC.

The rearrangement joins TRBV5-1 to TRBJ1-3; no clear D. The CDR3 length is 16 residues. V was clipped by 7 bases and J by 2 bases, with 19 bases between them. From germline, CDR1 is SGHRS and CDR2 YFSETQ. CDR3 in amino acids: CASSPRVSGTGNTIYF. CDR3 DNA: TGCGCCAGCTCCCCCCGGGTTTCCGGAACTGGAAACACCATATATTTT.

V usage is TRBV5-5 and J usage is TRBJ1-1; TRBD1 is a possible D gene (5 bases). Germline V gives CDR1 SGHKS, CDR2 YYEKEE (reference sequence). This CDR3 comprises 12 residues. Between the trimmed V and J ends, which lost 2 bases and 8 bases, there was a span of 10 bases. The CDR3 sequence: CASSLSRAEAFF. DNA of the CDR3: TGTGCCAGCAGCTTATCCAGGGCCGAAGCTTTCTTT.

The V gene is TRBV5-6, the J gene TRBJ2-1; D possibly uses TRBD1 or TRBD2 (5 bases each). Germline V gene lookup returns CDR1 SGHDT and CDR2 YYEEEE. V gave up 0 bases and J gave up 3 bases, with 16 bases separating them. The CDR3 covers 17 residues. CDR3: CASSLERILGDYNEQFF. As DNA, the CDR3 is TGTGCCAGCAGCTTGGAAAGGATCCTGGGGGACTACAATGAGCAGTTCTTC.